Shown below are 32 T cell receptor beta chains from a single sample sequenced in a study of early T cells in non-severe SARS-CoV-2 infection (dated by TCRdb to the early 2020s). The library came from 5' RACE. Sequencing instrument: NextSeq 500. The public reads were reprocessed in TCRdb via fastp at Q25 and MiXCR, keeping in-frame beta chains. Duplicate CDR3 protein sequences are folded into a single record with the most common DNA and genes. The sample table lists 50,000 to 65,000 distinct CDR3 sequences, 9.5% to 15% of them with a count of one. The ten largest clones represent around 1.4% of the sample. The specimen was whole blood. Receptor source: an adult who was a healthcare worker with PCR-confirmed SARS-CoV-2 infection or an uninfected control (not recorded which).

The V call is TRBV19, the J call TRBJ2-4; D gene uncertain. Germline loops: CDR1 LNHDA, CDR2 SQIVND (reference sequence). V was cut by 4 bases and J by 0 bases, with 16 bases left in between. The CDR3 has 17 amino acids. The DNA for the CDR3 is TGTGCCAGTAGTAGTGGGATCACGAGGCTAGCCAAAAACATTCAGTACTTC. Its translation: CASSSGITRLAKNIQYF.

The CDR3 DNA is TGTGCCAGCAGCCCGGGACTGCGTAATGAAAAACTGTTTTTT. Its protein product is CASSPGLRNEKLFF. The chain employs TRBV5-5 and TRBJ1-4, with a possible D match to TRBD1 (5 bases). CDR1 is SGHKS, CDR2 YYEKEE, per germline (reference sequence). CDR3 length: 14 residues. The V gene lost 4 bases and the J gene lost 4 bases, with 11 bases spanning the gap. Filled out from reference TRBV5-5 and TRBJ1-4, the complete variable domain reads DAGVTQSPTHLIKTRGQQVTLRCSPISGHKSVSWYQQVLGQGPQFIFQYYEKEERGRGNFPDRFSARQFPNYSSELNVNALLLGDSALYLCASSPGLRNEKLFFGSGTQLSVL.

This clonotype has a handful of counts. The J gene is TRBJ2-1, the V gene TRBV7-9; D could derive from TRBD1 or TRBD2 (5 bases each). Per germline, CDR1 SEHNR and CDR2 FQNEAQ (reference sequence). Trimming removed 9 bases at V and 0 bases at J, with 12 bases between. The CDR3 runs 14 residues. The CDR3 sequence is CASGDESSYNEQFF. DNA of the CDR3: TGTGCCAGTGGGGACGAGAGCTCCTACAATGAGCAGTTCTTC.

The J gene is TRBJ2-2, the V gene TRBV29-1, with 8 positions matching TRBD2. Trimming at V came to 6 bases and at J to 2 bases, leaving 5 bases not matched to a gene. Germline CDR1 SQVTM, CDR2 ANQGSEA. The CDR3 has 14 residues. Here the CDR3 reads CSVQRGPNTGELFF. The CDR3 DNA sequence: TGCAGCGTGCAGCGGGGGCCAAACACCGGGGAGCTGTTTTTT.

The chain is built from TRBV5-6 and TRBJ1-1; possibly TRBD1 for D (6 bases). V lost 1 base to trimming and J lost 1 base, with 11 bases between them. Per germline, CDR1 SGHDT and CDR2 YYEEEE. The CDR3 runs to 15 residues. The CDR3 nucleotides are TGTGCCAGCAGCTTGCCCGGGACAAAGAACACTGAAGCTTTCTTT. Its protein is CASSLPGTKNTEAFF. Together with reference TRBV5-6 and TRBJ1-1, the CDR3 gives the full variable domain: DAGVTQSPTHLIKTRGQQVTLRCSPKSGHDTVSWYQQALGQGPQFIFQYYEEEERQRGNFPDRFSGHQFPNYSSELNVNALLLGDSALYLCASSLPGTKNTEAFFGQGTRLTVV.

This clonotype was picked up many times. V and J are TRBV18 and TRBJ1-3; no definite D call. The germline gives CDR1 KGHSH, CDR2 LQKENI. There are 13 residues in the CDR3. V was trimmed by 4 bases and J by 4 bases, leaving 8 bases between them. CDR3 in amino acids: CASSQEVGNTIYF. Here the CDR3 DNA reads TGTGCCAGCTCACAAGAGGTCGGAAACACCATATATTTT. The full variable domain, its missing parts supplied by reference TRBV18 and TRBJ1-3, is NAGVMQNPRHLVRRRGQEARLRCSPMKGHSHVYWYRQLPEEGLKFMVYLQKENIIDESGMPKERFSAEFPKEGPSILRIQQVVRGDSAAYFCASSQEVGNTIYFGEGSWLTVV.

This clonotype has ten or more counts. This chain joins TRBV27 and TRBJ1-6; D may be TRBD1 (5 bases). The V gene lost 3 bases and the J gene lost 11 bases, with 14 bases spanning the gap. This CDR3 contains 14 residues. Germline V gene data show CDR1 as MNHEY and CDR2 as SMNVEV (reference sequence). As DNA, the CDR3 is TGTGCCAGCAGTTTCGGGTTCCGGGGGGCACCCCTCCACTTT. Its protein is CASSFGFRGAPLHF.

This clonotype appeared a few times. The gene calls are TRBV30 and TRBJ1-3; D unclear. This CDR3 spans 12 amino acids. V shed 4 bases and J shed 4 bases, with 8 bases lying between them. Germline V CDR1 and CDR2: GTSNPN, SVGIG (reference sequence). CDR3: CAWKKIGNTIYF. The CDR3 DNA reads as TGTGCCTGGAAGAAGATCGGAAACACCATATATTTT.

This clonotype was detected a few times. The rearrangement links TRBV3-1 to TRBJ2-1; D remains ambiguous. The CDR3 runs to 14 residues. In germline, CDR1 is LGHDT, CDR2 YNNKEL (reference sequence). Between the trimmed V and J ends, which lost 0 bases and 4 bases, there was a span of 7 bases. CDR3 nucleotide sequence: TGTGCCAGCAGCCAAGATCGCAGGTACAATGAGCAGTTCTTC. Translation gives CASSQDRRYNEQFF.

This clonotype was recorded a few times. V is TRBV5-1 and J is TRBJ1-4; maybe TRBD1 (5 bases). With 4 bases removed from V and 8 bases from J, the gap between germline ends came to 15 bases. The CDR3 has 14 amino acids. Germline assignment: CDR1 SGHRS and CDR2 YFSETQ. CDR3: CASSPLLTAEKLFF. In DNA, the CDR3 is TGCGCCAGCAGCCCCCTCTTGACAGCCGAAAAACTGTTTTTT.

This clonotype was found once. This rearrangement joins TRBV2 to TRBJ1-6; D unclear. The CDR3 extends over 11 amino acids. Germline CDR1 reads SNHLY; CDR2 reads FYNNEI. The V end lost 5 bases, the J end lost 12 bases, and 8 bases lay between the germline ends. CDR3 residues: CASSPLRPLHF. CDR3 nucleotide sequence: TGTGCCAGCAGTCCACTTCGACCCCTCCACTTT.

V usage is TRBV12-3 or TRBV12-4 and J usage is TRBJ1-1; D gene uncertain. This CDR3 spans 15 amino acids. V lost 5 bases to trimming and J lost 1 base, with 14 bases between them. The CDR3 nucleotides are TGTGCCAGCAGTCTCCTGCAGGCTTCGAACACTGAAGCTTTCTTT. It specifies CASSLLQASNTEAFF.

Many counts were recorded for this clonotype. The gene calls are TRBV20-1 and TRBJ1-5; D is unresolved. This CDR3 spans 13 amino acids. The germline gives CDR1 DFQATT, CDR2 SNEGSKA (reference sequence). V was cut by 6 bases and J by 4 bases, with 13 bases left in between. CDR3: CSATEDRNQPQHF. The CDR3 nucleotides are TGCAGTGCAACGGAAGATAGAAATCAGCCCCAGCATTTT.

This clonotype has a handful of counts. The gene calls are TRBV9 and TRBJ2-1; 11 bases match TRBD2. V lost 4 bases, J lost 2 bases, and 8 bases stayed unmatched. Germline loops: CDR1 SGDLS, CDR2 YYNGEE. The CDR3 extends over 17 amino acids. In DNA form, the CDR3 reads TGTGCCAGCAGCCCTAAAATACTAGCGGGGGCCTACAATGAGCAGTTCTTC. Translating gives CASSPKILAGAYNEQFF.

This clonotype has a count of ten or more. The chain recombines TRBV27 with TRBJ2-1; D gene ambiguous. Trimming pared 3 bases from V and 7 bases from J, leaving 19 bases between. CDR3 length equals 16 residues. From germline, CDR1 is MNHEY and CDR2 SMNVEV (reference sequence). DNA for the CDR3: TGTGCCAGCAGTTTGTATTGGCGTCCAAGAGGAAATGAGCAGTTCTTC. It codes for CASSLYWRPRGNEQFF.

This clonotype was seen a handful of times. V gene TRBV2 combines with J gene TRBJ2-5, with 8 bases lining up with TRBD1. The CDR3 runs 15 residues. Germline V lookup: CDR1 SNHLY, CDR2 FYNNEI. J lost 5 bases, V lost 5 bases, and 10 bases had no gene match. This chain's CDR3 is CASSKGTGGSETQYF. The CDR3 nucleotides are TGTGCCAGCAGTAAGGGAACAGGGGGTTCGGAGACCCAGTACTTC.

This clonotype was seen a handful of times. The chain carries TRBV7-9 and TRBJ2-7; a possible D gene is TRBD1 (5 bases). This CDR3 spans 14 amino acids. From germline, CDR1 is SEHNR and CDR2 FQNEAQ (reference sequence). V dropped 5 bases and J dropped 1 base, with 12 bases sitting between them. The CDR3 sequence: CASSPMGPSYEQYF. The CDR3 coding sequence is TGTGCCAGCAGCCCCATGGGGCCGTCCTACGAGCAGTACTTC.

In this sample, this clonotype turned up many times. The chain uses TRBV29-1 and TRBJ2-3, with D perhaps matching TRBD1 or TRBD2 (5 bases each). V lost 0 bases to trimming and J lost 1 base, with 23 bases between them. Germline V gene data show CDR1 as SQVTM and CDR2 as ANQGSEA. This CDR3 contains 19 residues. CDR3 nucleotide sequence: TGCAGCGTTGAAGATCCCGTTCGCCGGGGCCGCTTGGGCACAGATACGCAGTATTTT. This codes for CSVEDPVRRGRLGTDTQYF.

This clonotype showed up just a few times. The rearrangement joins TRBV20-1 to TRBJ2-7; D gene ambiguous. Trimming left V 0 bases short and J 1 base short, with 16 bases between. Germline loops: CDR1 DFQATT, CDR2 SNEGSKA (reference sequence). The CDR3 sequence is 16 residues long. CDR3 sequence (DNA): TGCAGTGCTAGAGATATTCGGGTCATCTGTTCCTACGAGCAGTACTTC. This sequence encodes CSARDIRVICSYEQYF.

At least ten counts were recorded for this clonotype. This chain links TRBV11-2 with TRBJ2-7; 13 nucleotides match TRBD2. CDR3 length: 16 amino acids. Germline CDR1 is SGHAT and CDR2 is FQNNGV. V trimming: 3 bases; J trimming: 4 bases; junction bases outside the gene matches: 6. The CDR3 DNA sequence: TGTGCCAGCAGCTTCTCTTCGACTAGCGGGGGGTACGAGCAGTACTTC. This translates into CASSFSSTSGGYEQYF.

This chain links TRBV12-3 or TRBV12-4 with TRBJ1-1; D is possibly TRBD1 (5 bases). Trimming took off 6 bases at V and 0 bases at J, with 14 bases between the two ends. The CDR3 contains 15 residues. CDR3 amino acids: CASSPTQGLNTEAFF. CDR3 sequence (DNA): TGTGCCAGCAGCCCCACCCAGGGCCTGAACACTGAAGCTTTCTTT.

This clonotype came up many times. V and J are TRBV6-5 and TRBJ2-1, with 12 bases aligning to TRBD2. The CDR3 has 16 amino acids. Germline V gives CDR1 MNHEY, CDR2 SVGAGI. The ends lost 5 bases at V and 2 bases at J; junction bases unmatched: 4. The CDR3 loop is CASSQTSGGPYNEQFF. In DNA form, the CDR3 reads TGTGCCAGCAGTCAGACTAGCGGGGGACCCTACAATGAGCAGTTCTTC.

This clonotype was observed a few times. The chain employs TRBV19 and TRBJ1-1; D call uncertain. The germline gives CDR1 LNHDA, CDR2 SQIVND (reference sequence). The CDR3 covers 14 residues. The V end lost 9 bases, the J end lost 0 bases, and 14 bases lay between the germline ends. CDR3 in DNA: TGTGCCAGCCAGGACGGCCACATGAACACTGAAGCTTTCTTT. Its translation: CASQDGHMNTEAFF.

This clonotype appeared a few times. The chain combines TRBV6-2 or TRBV6-3 with TRBJ2-6; either TRBD1 or TRBD2 may supply D (5 bases each). Per the germline V gene, CDR1 is MNHEY and CDR2 is SVGEGT. The CDR3 has 19 amino acids. Trimming pared 6 bases from V and 0 bases from J, leaving 21 bases between. CDR3 sequence (DNA): TGTGCCAGCAGCCCGGTGCCTCCGGGGCCTAGCTCTGGGGCCAACGTCCTGACTTTC. Protein sequence: CASSPVPPGPSSGANVLTF.

By sample share, this clonotype is medium-sized. The genes are TRBV29-1 and TRBJ2-1, with TRBD2 matching over 10 bases. V was clipped by 7 bases and J by 6 bases; unmatched bases: 6. CDR1 SQVTM and CDR2 ANQGSEA come from the germline V gene. The CDR3 runs 13 residues. The CDR3 reads CSGSGTSVNEQFF. CDR3 DNA: TGCAGCGGCTCCGGGACTAGCGTCAATGAGCAGTTCTTC.

This chain connects TRBV5-1 to TRBJ2-3; the D is unclear. The CDR3 sequence is 18 residues long. V lost 0 bases to trimming and J lost 0 bases, with 17 bases between them. Germline V gene sequence: CDR1 SGHRS, CDR2 YFSETQ. CDR3 loop: CASSLGPMMALSTDTQYF. CDR3 DNA: TGCGCCAGCAGCTTGGGCCCGATGATGGCCCTCAGCACAGATACGCAGTATTTT.

This clonotype was picked up many times. This chain joins TRBV9 and TRBJ2-5, with D tentatively TRBD2 (6 bases). The CDR3 consists of 15 residues. V lost 5 bases and J lost 5, with 19 bases in between. In germline, CDR1 is SGDLS, CDR2 YYNGEE. In DNA, the CDR3 is TGTGCCAGCAGTGAAGGCGGGACTCTGGGGGAGACCCAGTACTTC. Translated: CASSEGGTLGETQYF.

V gene TRBV27 combines with J gene TRBJ2-1, with D possibly matching TRBD1 (7 bases). This CDR3 region has 14 residues. In germline, CDR1 is MNHEY, CDR2 SMNVEV (reference sequence). V was trimmed by 5 bases and J by 10 bases, leaving 18 bases between them. The CDR3 here is CASSPTPRGDEQFF. In DNA, the CDR3 is TGTGCCAGCAGTCCCACCCCCAGGGGGGACGAGCAGTTCTTC.

Note on this clonotype: The junction and the germline gene differ at one end; a read error may be behind it. This chain links TRBV7-9 with TRBJ2-7; a possible D gene is TRBD2 (6 bases). The CDR3 contains 13 residues. Germline V gene sequence: CDR1 SEHNR, CDR2 FQNEAQ (reference sequence). The CDR3 is CASSSGGSLRINF. CDR3 DNA: TGTGCCAGCAGCTCCGGAGGGTCACTCCGGATCAACTTC.

This clonotype was found many times. The CDR3 sequence is CASSLVGDGSTDTQYF. Written as DNA, the CDR3 is TGTGCCAGCAGCTTAGTTGGGGACGGGAGCACAGATACGCAGTATTTT. J is TRBJ2-3 and V is TRBV7-2; D is perhaps TRBD1 or TRBD2 (5 bases each). From germline, CDR1 is SGHTA and CDR2 FQGNSA. The ends were cut back, 1 base at V and 0 bases at J, with 11 bases in the middle. The CDR3 sequence is 16 residues long.

The rearrangement uses TRBV29-1 and TRBJ2-5, with D maybe TRBD1 (5 bases). CDR3 length: 13 residues. Germline-derived CDR1 and CDR2 are SQVTM and ANQGSEA. V was trimmed by 4 bases and J by 1 base, leaving 10 bases between them. The CDR3 nucleotides are TGCAGCGTTGGGATGACAGCCCAAGAGACCCAGTACTTC. Amino acids: CSVGMTAQETQYF.

V is TRBV30 and J is TRBJ1-2, with TRBD1 matching 12 bases. Germline V gene data show CDR1 as GTSNPN and CDR2 as SVGIG (reference sequence). The CDR3 totals 14 residues. V gave up 3 bases and J gave up 5 bases; unmatched junction bases: 4. Written as DNA, the CDR3 is TGTGCCTGGAGCAGGGACAGGGGGCGATATGGCTACACCTTC. Its translation: CAWSRDRGRYGYTF. Full variable domain (rest looked up from reference TRBV30 and TRBJ1-2): SQTIHQWPATLVQPVGSPLSLECTVEGTSNPNLYWYRQAAGRGLQLLFYSVGIGQISSEVPQNLSASRPQDRQFILSSKKLLLSDSGFYLCAWSRDRGRYGYTFGSGTRLTVV.